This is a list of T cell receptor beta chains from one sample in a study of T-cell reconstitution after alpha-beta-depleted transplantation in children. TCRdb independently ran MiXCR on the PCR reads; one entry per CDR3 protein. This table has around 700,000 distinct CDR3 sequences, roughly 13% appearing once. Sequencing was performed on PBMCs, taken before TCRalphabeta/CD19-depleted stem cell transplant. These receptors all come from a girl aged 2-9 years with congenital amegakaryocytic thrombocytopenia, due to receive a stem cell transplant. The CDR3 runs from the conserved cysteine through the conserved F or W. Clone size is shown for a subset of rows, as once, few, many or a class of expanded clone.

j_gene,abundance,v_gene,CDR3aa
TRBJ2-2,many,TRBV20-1,CSARDFRQGGSGELFF
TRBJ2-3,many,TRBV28,CASSLMTDTQYF
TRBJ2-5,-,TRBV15,CATSRDLTGVVETQYF
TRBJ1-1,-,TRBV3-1,CASSQAQGTEAFF
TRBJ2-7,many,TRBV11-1,CASSHPYRKRSYEQYF
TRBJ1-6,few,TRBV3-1,CASSPGTGYSYNSPLHF
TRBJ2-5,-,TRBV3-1,CASSKAIGISGTAQETQYF
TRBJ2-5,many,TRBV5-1,CASSRTAGRGPQETQYF
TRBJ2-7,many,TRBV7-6,CASSLELLAGRHEQYF
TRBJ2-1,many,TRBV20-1,CSARGEGLVDEQFF
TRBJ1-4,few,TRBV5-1,CASSFGQEGEKLFF
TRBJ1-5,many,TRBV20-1,CSARSATGQPQHF
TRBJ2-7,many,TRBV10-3,CAITSGRGLSEQYF
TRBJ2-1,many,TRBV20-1,CSASILAAYNEQFF
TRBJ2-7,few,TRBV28,CASTISSGMSFYEQYF
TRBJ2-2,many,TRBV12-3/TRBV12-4,CASSRGLAVRNTGELFF
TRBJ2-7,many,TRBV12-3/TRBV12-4,CASSLESVQYF
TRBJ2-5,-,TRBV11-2,CASSLALLQGGETQYF
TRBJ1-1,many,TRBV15,CATSRDGRSKWDTEAFF
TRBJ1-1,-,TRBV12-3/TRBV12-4,CASTRTGENTEAFF
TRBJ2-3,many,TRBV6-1,CASSGLTDGWDTQYF
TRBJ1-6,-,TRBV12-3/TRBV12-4,CASSTGESYNSPLHF